This T cell receptor beta chain derives from a study of Graves' ophthalmopathy and Graves' hyperthyroidism. About the research overall: Hyperthyroidism qualified as stable when ophthalmopathy did not develop within 18 months of follow-up.

Comment on this clonotype: Its antigen is not known. The conserved final phenylalanine or tryptophan is absent from the CDR3, which likely points to a read error. Because the CDR3's place on the DNA is in doubt, the DNA is left out and the CDR3 is given as listed by TCRdb.

For repertoire sequencing, the TCR beta CDR3 regions were amplified from RNA transcripts. Amplification began with first-round RT-PCR using HTBI primers, then second-round multiplex PCR was performed. Each CDR3 protein gets one entry after TCRdb re-called the multiplex PCR reads with MiXCR. The sample holds 900,000 to 1,200,000 distinct CDR3 sequences, about 40% seen once. General study points: Most expanded clonotypes from thyroid (those above 0.001 frequency) were also found in blood. The study's model predicted ophthalmopathy progression at over 55% sensitivity and about 72% specificity.

The receptor was derived from an adult man with Graves' hyperthyroidism. Sequences were obtained from peripheral blood or thyroid tissue (not recorded which).

CDR3 protein: CASSPGLA. The V gene is TRBV6-6, the J gene TRBJ2-5; the D call of TRBD2 is as the table states it, not checked on the DNA. The CDR3 contains 8 residues when both ends are counted. Germline CDR1 and CDR2: MNHNY and SVGAGI (reference sequence).